This passage covers 8 T cell receptor beta chains from one sample sequenced in a study of neoadjuvant anti-PD-1 for oral cavity cancer. Described time point: after neoadjuvant nivolumab, at surgical resection. Data came from immunoSEQ multiplex PCR; TCRdb stores just in-frame clones and leaves some out. The sample has 55,000 to 75,000 clones; 85% to 90% are singletons. Sequencing used PBMCs, obtained after nivolumab (anti-PD-1) treatment. These receptors originate from a person aged 40-85 years with oral cavity squamous cell carcinoma.

The J gene is TRBJ1-6, the V gene TRBV5-6; a weak D match, TRBD1 (6 bases). Germline V gene lookup returns CDR1 SGHDT and CDR2 YYEEEE. The CDR3 contains 15 residues. V dropped 4 bases and J dropped 10 bases, with 18 bases sitting between them. In DNA form, the CDR3 reads TGTGCCAGCAGCCCAGGGGCCCGACCTGGGTCACCCCTCCACTTT. Its translation: CASSPGARPGSPLHF.

CDR3 in DNA: TGTGCCAGCAACCCGGGCTATGGCTACACCTTC. Translating it yields CASNPGYGYTF. The chain joins TRBV2 to TRBJ1-2; D gene uncertain. Trimming pared 7 bases from V and 4 bases from J, leaving 7 bases between. CDR1 is SNHLY, CDR2 FYNNEI, per germline. The CDR3 runs to 11 residues.

The chain's CDR3 is CASSHDRLRSYNSPLHF. The CDR3 bases are TGTGCCAGCAGCCATGACAGACTTCGTTCCTATAATTCACCCCTCCACTTT. The chain joins TRBV7-2 to TRBJ1-6, with D perhaps TRBD1 (5 bases). The CDR3 covers 17 residues. Germline lookup yields CDR1 SGHTA and CDR2 FQGNSA. V was cut by 5 bases and J by 1 base, with 15 bases left in between.

The genes are TRBV9 and TRBJ1-1, with a tentative D call TRBD1 (6 bases). V lost 3 bases and J 1 base, leaving 10 bases between the germline ends. This CDR3 contains 14 residues. Germline CDR1 SGDLS, CDR2 YYNGEE. CDR3 in amino acids: CASSASGQNTEAFF. The CDR3 nucleotides are TGTGCCAGCAGCGCCTCGGGACAGAACACTGAAGCTTTCTTT.

The chain combines TRBV5-1 with TRBJ1-2; D ambiguous. CDR1 and CDR2 from the germline V gene are SGHRS and YFSETQ. This CDR3 region has 11 residues. V lost 5 bases and J lost 7, with 9 bases in between. DNA for the CDR3: TGCGCCAGCAGGGGAGACTCTGGCTACACCTTC. As protein: CASRGDSGYTF.

V is TRBV13 and J is TRBJ2-1; D uncertain. CDR1 is PRHDT, CDR2 FYEKMQ, per germline (reference sequence). The germline V and J ends were trimmed by 3 bases and 1 base, with 10 bases remaining between them. This CDR3 is built from 15 residues. The CDR3 here is CASSFLSTSYNEQFF. The CDR3 nucleotides are TGTGCCAGCAGCTTTCTCAGTACTTCCTACAATGAGCAGTTCTTC.

The rearrangement joins TRBV4-2 to TRBJ2-7; TRBD2 matches 15 bases. Germline trimming cut 1 base from V and 5 bases from J; bases unmatched to any gene: 6. Looked up from germline, CDR1 is LGHNA and CDR2 is YNFKEQ. CDR3 size: 17 residues. CDR3 nucleotides: TGTGCCAGCAGCCAAGTTGGGACTAGCGGGGGGTCCCACGAGCAGTACTTC. Translated, it gives CASSQVGTSGGSHEQYF.

J is TRBJ2-3 and V is TRBV7-2, with TRBD2 identical over 7 bases. Germline CDR1 and CDR2: SGHTA and FQGNSA. CDR3 length: 15 amino acids. Germline trimming cut 7 bases from V and 0 bases from J; bases unmatched to any gene: 7. The CDR3 loop reads CASTLLGGSTDTQYF. The CDR3 region has the DNA TGTGCCAGCACCCTTTTGGGGGGGAGCACAGATACGCAGTATTTT.